One sample yielded the 23 T cell receptor beta chains listed below, sequenced in a study of vaccination and CD4 T cells after COVID-19. Cultured CD4+ T cell DNA was sequenced using the Oncomine TCR Beta short-read assay. Each CDR3 protein gets one entry after TCRdb re-called the PCR reads with MiXCR. The table lists about 25,000 distinct CDR3 sequences, 49% of them singletons. These receptors are not linked to any known antigen. The treatment was: roughly nine-day PBMC culture with coronavirus spike peptide pools or control peptides (ViraFEST assay). The sequenced sample consisted of CD4+ T cells from blood, cultured in vitro. Receptors originate from a human donor who had recovered from COVID-19.

CDR3 DNA sequence: TGTGCCAGCAGGGGTTCGAACACCGGGGAGCTGTTTTTT. As protein: CASRGSNTGELFF. The chain is built from TRBV6-1 and TRBJ2-2, with no clear D. This CDR3 is 13 amino acids long. Between the trimmed V and J ends, which lost 6 bases and 0 bases, there was a span of 5 bases. CDR1 is MNHNS, CDR2 SASEGT, per germline.

The chain couples TRBV7-2 to TRBJ1-1; 7 positions match TRBD1. Germline values: CDR1 SGHTA, CDR2 FQGNSA. The CDR3 is made up of 15 amino acids. V lost 2 bases and J lost 8; bases outside the gene matches: 11. The CDR3 nucleotides are TGTGCCAGCAGCTTACGACAGGGAGGATCTAAAGAAGCTTTCTTT. This gives the protein CASSLRQGGSKEAFF. Complete variable domain (other parts from reference TRBV7-2 and TRBJ1-1): GAGVSQSPSNKVTEKGKDVELRCDPISGHTALYWYRQSLGQGLEFLIYFQGNSAPDKSGLPSDRFSAERTGGSVSTLTIQRTQQEDSAVYLCASSLRQGGSKEAFFGQGTRLTVV.

The V call is TRBV7-9, the J call TRBJ1-6, with no clear D. Between the trimmed V and J ends, which lost 5 bases and 0 bases, there was a span of 11 bases. This CDR3 has 16 amino acids. CDR1 and CDR2 (germline): SEHNR, FQNEAQ (reference sequence). The chain's CDR3 is CASSPAGSSYNSPLHF. CDR3 nucleotide sequence: TGTGCCAGCAGCCCCGCAGGAAGCTCCTATAATTCACCCCTCCACTTT.

This clonotype turned up a few times. The rearrangement joins TRBV11-2 to TRBJ1-1; a weak D match, TRBD1 (5 bases). From germline, CDR1 is SGHAT and CDR2 FQNNGV. The CDR3 is made up of 16 amino acids. Trimming removed 0 bases from V and 6 bases from J, with 17 bases in between. CDR3 sequence: CASSLDPSRGYSEAFF. The CDR3 DNA reads TGTGCCAGCAGCTTAGACCCCTCCCGGGGCTACTCTGAAGCTTTCTTT.

This sequence joins TRBV7-3 and TRBJ2-5, with 14 bases matching TRBD2. The V segment lost 4 bases and the J segment 5 bases; nucleotides outside the gene matches: 3. Germline V gene lookup returns CDR1 SGHTA and CDR2 FQGTGA. The CDR3 is 15 amino acids. This CDR3 reads CASSSGTSGGETQYF. DNA for the CDR3: TGTGCCAGCAGCTCGGGGACTAGCGGGGGTGAGACCCAGTACTTC.

The V and J genes are TRBV7-9 and TRBJ1-1, with 11 bases identical to TRBD1. CDR1 is SEHNR and CDR2 is FQNEAQ in the germline V gene (reference sequence). The V segment lost 5 bases and the J segment 7 bases; nucleotides outside the gene matches: 12. The CDR3 runs to 16 residues. The DNA of the CDR3 is TGTGCCAGCAGCCTGGACAGGGGGCTATCGTTAGGTGAAGCTTTCTTT. This encodes CASSLDRGLSLGEAFF.

This clonotype was observed a few times. The rearrangement links TRBV7-9 to TRBJ1-1, with a tentative D call TRBD1 (6 bases). V dropped 5 bases and J dropped 1 base, with 11 bases sitting between them. Germline lookup yields CDR1 SEHNR and CDR2 FQNEAQ (reference sequence). This CDR3 region has 14 residues. The CDR3 region has the DNA TGTGCCAGCAGCCCGGGGGGGGCGAACACTGAAGCTTTCTTT. This translates into CASSPGGANTEAFF. Looking up the rest from reference TRBV7-9 and TRBJ1-1 gives the full variable domain: DTGVSQNPRHKITKRGQNVTFRCDPISEHNRLYWYRQTLGQGPEFLTYFQNEAQLEKSRLLSDRFSAERPKGSFSTLEIQRTEQGDSAMYLCASSPGGANTEAFFGQGTRLTVV.

This clonotype was observed a handful of times. The gene calls are TRBV12-3 or TRBV12-4 and TRBJ1-2; D is uncertain. This CDR3 region has 15 residues. V lost 7 bases and J 4 bases, leaving 19 bases between the germline ends. This chain's CDR3 is CASKLGTVSIYGYTF. In nucleotides, the CDR3 is TGTGCCAGCAAACTCGGCACAGTTTCTATCTATGGCTACACCTTC.

CDR3 bases: TGTGCCAGCAGTGGGACGGGGAATACGCAGTATTTT. Its protein is CASSGTGNTQYF. The chain recombines TRBV2 with TRBJ2-3, with a weak D call TRBD2 (5 bases). V lost 4 bases and J 7 bases, leaving 9 bases between the germline ends. The CDR3 has 12 amino acids. CDR1 and CDR2 from the germline V gene are SNHLY and FYNNEI.

This rearrangement joins TRBV15 to TRBJ1-3; TRBD1 agrees at 7 bases. CDR3 size: 16 residues. Per germline, CDR1 LNHNV and CDR2 YYDKDF (reference sequence). Unmatched junction bases numbered 4, after V lost 2 bases and J lost 0 bases. This CDR3 reads CATSRIGQASGNTIYF. The CDR3 bases are TGTGCCACCAGCAGAATAGGACAGGCCTCTGGAAACACCATATATTTT.

This clonotype appeared once. The genes are TRBV2 and TRBJ2-2, with 7 positions matching TRBD1. CDR1 is SNHLY and CDR2 is FYNNEI in the germline V gene. The V segment lost 4 bases and the J segment 3 bases; nucleotides outside the gene matches: 5. The CDR3 loop spans 15 amino acids. CDR3 sequence reads: CASSGQGTDTGELFF. CDR3 nucleotide sequence: TGTGCCAGCAGTGGACAGGGAACGGACACCGGGGAGCTGTTTTTT. Drawing the rest from reference TRBV2 and TRBJ2-2, the complete variable domain is EPEVTQTPSHQVTQMGQEVILRCVPISNHLYFYWYRQILGQKVEFLVSFYNNEISEKSEIFDDQFSVERPDGSNFTLKIRSTKLEDSAMYFCASSGQGTDTGELFFGEGSRLTVL.

The V call is TRBV10-3, the J call TRBJ2-7, with D possibly TRBD1 on 6 matching bases. Germline-derived CDR1 and CDR2 are ENHRY and SYGVKD. The CDR3 is 13 amino acids. V shed 10 bases and J shed 0 bases, with 13 bases lying between them. The CDR3 region is CASSRDTSYEQYF. Here the CDR3 DNA reads TGTGCCAGCAGCCGGGACACCTCCTACGAGCAGTACTTC.

This clonotype was picked up a small number of times. This chain connects TRBV7-9 to TRBJ1-1; D remains ambiguous. Germline V gene lookup returns CDR1 SEHNR and CDR2 FQNEAQ (reference sequence). With 6 bases removed from V and 5 bases from J, the gap between germline ends came to 16 bases. This CDR3 is 14 amino acids long. The CDR3 loop is CASSHEGGRTEAFF. DNA of the CDR3: TGTGCCAGCAGTCACGAGGGCGGTAGAACTGAAGCTTTCTTT.

This chain connects TRBV7-7 to TRBJ2-5; 8 bases are a match to TRBD1. The CDR3 spans 16 residues. CDR1 and CDR2 (germline): SSHAT, FNYEAQ (reference sequence). The trim removed 5 bases at V and 5 bases at J, leaving 13 bases unmatched. The CDR3 nucleotides read TGTGCCAGCAGCCCTAGGATGGGAACAGGGGGGGAGACCCAGTACTTC. It yields the protein CASSPRMGTGGETQYF.

J is TRBJ2-1 and V is TRBV2, with 10 bases fitting TRBD2. V lost 7 bases to trimming and J lost 4 bases; unmatched junction nucleotides: 10. CDR1 is SNHLY and CDR2 is FYNNEI in the germline V gene. This CDR3 spans 16 amino acids. CDR3 loop: CASKVASGSAYNEQFF. CDR3 nucleotides: TGTGCCAGCAAGGTGGCTAGCGGGAGTGCATACAATGAGCAGTTCTTC.

In its sample, this clonotype was seen a few times. The chain uses TRBV12-3 or TRBV12-4 and TRBJ2-2, with a tentative D call TRBD1 (6 bases). V was trimmed by 5 bases and J by 0 bases, leaving 13 bases between them. The CDR3 is 16 residues long. DNA for the CDR3: TGTGCCAGCAGTGGACAGAAAGGTTCGAACACCGGGGAGCTGTTTTTT. It codes for CASSGQKGSNTGELFF.

In its sample, this clonotype was seen once. The chain employs TRBV7-9 and TRBJ2-4; 7 bases agree with TRBD1. J was trimmed by 1 base and V by 1 base; bases with no gene match: 4. This CDR3 is built from 16 residues. Germline CDR1 SEHNR, CDR2 FQNEAQ (reference sequence). The chain's CDR3 is CASSLGQGWAKNIQYF. The DNA for the CDR3 is TGTGCCAGCAGCTTAGGACAGGGTTGGGCCAAAAACATTCAGTACTTC.

J is TRBJ1-5 and V is TRBV20-1; D is unresolved. Germline V gene data show CDR1 as DFQATT and CDR2 as SNEGSKA (reference sequence). This CDR3 region has 13 residues. V shed 6 bases and J shed 3 bases, with 12 bases lying between them. The CDR3 coding sequence is TGCAGTGCAGCGAAAGAACTCAATCAGCCCCAGCATTTT. Its protein product is CSAAKELNQPQHF.

This clonotype was seen once. The chain recombines TRBV10-2 with TRBJ2-1; 12 bases align to TRBD1. The DNA end is a closer match to TRBJ2-7, so the J assignment may be wrong. CDR1 is WSHSY and CDR2 is SAAADI in the germline V gene. The CDR3 covers 13 residues. In nucleotides, the CDR3 is TGCGCCAGCAGGGGACAGGGGGCATACGAGCAGTACTTC. This translates into CASRGQGAYEQYF.

This clonotype was observed a handful of times. The J gene is TRBJ1-5, the V gene TRBV19; TRBD1 might be the D (6 bases). V was cut by 5 bases and J by 2 bases, with 19 bases left in between. CDR3 size: 17 residues. Germline CDR1 is LNHDA and CDR2 is SQIVND (reference sequence). Written as DNA, the CDR3 is TGTGCCAGTAGTGCCCGAAACCAGGGGCCCCGCAATCAGCCCCAGCATTTT. As protein: CASSARNQGPRNQPQHF.

This chain uses TRBV20-1 with TRBJ2-1; 8 bases are a match to TRBD2. The length of the CDR3 is 14 residues. CDR1 is DFQATT, CDR2 SNEGSKA, per germline (reference sequence). Germline trimming cut 6 bases from V and 8 bases from J; bases unmatched to any gene: 12. CDR3 DNA sequence: TGCAGTGCGATTCAAGGGGCGGGGGGCGATGAGCAGTTCTTC. Translating it yields CSAIQGAGGDEQFF.

The chain couples TRBV6-2 or TRBV6-3 to TRBJ1-6; no firm D call. The CDR3 covers 12 residues. V was trimmed by 7 bases and J by 11 bases, leaving 12 bases between them. Germline V lookup: CDR1 MNHEY, CDR2 SVGEGT. In nucleotides, the CDR3 is TGTGCCAGCACCCAGCCAATGGCACCCCTCCACTTT. Its protein product is CASTQPMAPLHF.

This clonotype has just a few counts. The chain employs TRBV20-1 and TRBJ2-3, with D perhaps TRBD1 or TRBD2 (6 bases each). V dropped 1 base and J dropped 7 bases, with 15 bases sitting between them. The CDR3 is 14 residues long. Per the germline V gene, CDR1 is DFQATT and CDR2 is SNEGSKA (reference sequence). The CDR3 DNA reads as TGCAGTGCTAGAGTCGGTGGGGGGCGAAATACGCAGTATTTT. It translates to CSARVGGGRNTQYF.